Listed here are 19 T cell receptor beta chains from one sample, sequenced in a study of blood T cell repertoires in COVID-19. Clones were sequenced by immunoSEQ multiplex PCR, and TCRdb holds only the in-frame ones, with some missing. The sample records 280,000 or so clones, around four fifths being singletons. What was sequenced was peripheral blood. The source of these receptors is a woman aged 45-60 years who had recovered from COVID-19.

This chain connects TRBV6-6 to TRBJ2-3; D perhaps matches TRBD1 (6 bases). Germline V gives CDR1 MNHNY, CDR2 SVGAGI (reference sequence). The CDR3 spans 15 residues. The germline V and J ends were trimmed by 4 bases and 0 bases, with 11 bases remaining between them. DNA of the CDR3: TGTGCCAGCAGTTCAAAAGGACAGAGCACAGATACGCAGTATTTT. Amino acid sequence: CASSSKGQSTDTQYF.

The rearrangement joins TRBV7-2 to TRBJ2-2, with D possibly matching TRBD1 (6 bases). The CDR3 is made up of 15 amino acids. The germline V and J ends were trimmed by 5 bases and 0 bases, with 10 bases remaining between them. Germline CDR1 and CDR2: SGHTA and FQGNSA. CDR3 loop: CASSLRQANTGELFF. CDR3 coding DNA: TGTGCCAGCAGCCTTCGACAGGCGAACACCGGGGAGCTGTTTTTT.

The chain links TRBV28 to TRBJ2-7, with 9 bases aligning to TRBD1. Germline lookup yields CDR1 MDHEN and CDR2 SYDVKM. CDR3 size: 13 residues. V lost 6 bases and J lost 7; bases outside the gene matches: 7. The CDR3 bases are TGTGCCAGCAGCTCACAGGGGGCTCGTGAGCAGTACTTC. This codes for CASSSQGAREQYF.

V usage is TRBV4-3 and J usage is TRBJ2-3, with D possibly matching TRBD2 (7 bases). V gave up 2 bases and J gave up 4 bases, with 19 bases separating them. Germline lookup yields CDR1 LGHNA and CDR2 YSLEER. The CDR3 sequence is 17 residues long. CDR3: CASSQRSRGGASDTQYF. The CDR3 nucleotides are TGCGCCAGCAGCCAACGAAGTAGGGGGGGCGCGTCAGATACGCAGTATTTT.

This clone was seen just once. V is TRBV5-4 and J is TRBJ1-2, with 7 nucleotides matching TRBD1. The CDR3 contains 16 residues. Unmatched junction bases numbered 8, after V lost 3 bases and J lost 0 bases. Germline CDR1 and CDR2: SGHNT and YYREEE (reference sequence). As DNA, the CDR3 is TGTGCCAGCAGCTCCCGGAGGGACAGCCCTAACTATGGCTACACCTTC. This translates into CASSSRRDSPNYGYTF.

This chain uses TRBV4-3 with TRBJ2-7; 9 bases align to TRBD2. This CDR3 has 16 amino acids. From germline, CDR1 is LGHNA and CDR2 YSLEER. V was pared by 4 bases and J by 5 bases, with 12 bases of the junction left unmatched. CDR3 DNA sequence: TGCGCCAGCAGCCTCCTAGTAGCGGGAGATGTCGACGAGCAGTACTTC. This encodes CASSLLVAGDVDEQYF.

This clone appeared once. This chain uses TRBV28 with TRBJ2-7, with 7 bases lining up with TRBD1. This CDR3 is 15 amino acids long. The V and J ends lost 2 bases and 0 bases, in that order; junction bases with no gene match: 4. CDR1 is MDHEN and CDR2 is SYDVKM in the germline V gene. The CDR3 sequence is CASSLQAGGSYEQYF. The CDR3 DNA follows: TGTGCCAGCAGTTTACAGGCAGGGGGCTCCTACGAGCAGTACTTC.

V is TRBV6-7 and J is TRBJ2-2; 10 nucleotides match TRBD2. TRBV6-7 is filed as an ORF, its function uncertain. V gave up 2 bases and J gave up 5 bases; unmatched junction bases: 5. This CDR3 region has 16 residues. The CDR3: CASSYTLAGDTGELFF. CDR3 in DNA: TGTGCCAGCAGTTACACCCTAGCGGGAGATACCGGGGAGCTGTTTTTT.

V and J are TRBV3-1 (or the pseudogene TRBV3-2) and TRBJ2-1, with a tentative D call TRBD2 (6 bases). Trimming removed 0 bases from V and 6 bases from J, with 30 bases in between. The CDR3 runs 21 residues. Germline V gene lookup returns CDR1 LGHDT and CDR2 YNNKEL (reference sequence). CDR3 DNA: TGTGCCAGCAGCCAAGATCTCCCTTCATCCCAGTTCCGAACCGGGAGCAATGAGCAGTTCTTC. It encodes CASSQDLPSSQFRTGSNEQFF.

The chain uses TRBV28 and TRBJ1-3; D is uncertain. The CDR3 sequence is 16 residues long. Germline V gene sequence: CDR1 MDHEN, CDR2 SYDVKM. V was clipped by 2 bases and J by 1 base, with 12 bases between them. CDR3 region: CASSLNSFPSGNTIYF. The CDR3 bases are TGTGCCAGCAGTTTAAACTCCTTTCCTTCTGGAAACACCATATATTTT.

The chain joins TRBV9 to TRBJ1-5; 9 bases map to TRBD1. V was pared by 4 bases and J by 11 bases, with 13 bases of the junction left unmatched. CDR3 size: 15 residues. The V gene's germline CDR1 is SGDLS and CDR2 YYNGEE. The CDR3: CASSQGTGRYWAQHF. CDR3 nucleotides: TGTGCCAGCAGCCAGGGGACAGGGCGATATTGGGCCCAGCATTTT. The full variable domain, with the rest looked up from reference TRBV9 and TRBJ1-5, is DSGVTQTPKHLITATGQRVTLRCSPRSGDLSVYWYQQSLDQGLQFLIQYYNGEERAKGNILERFSAQQFPDLHSELNLSSLELGDSALYFCASSQGTGRYWAQHFGDGTRLSIL.

The chain couples TRBV5-1 to TRBJ1-5; D gene uncertain. The CDR3 extends over 16 amino acids. Trimming removed 7 bases at V and 4 bases at J, with 21 bases between. The germline V gene encodes CDR1 SGHRS and CDR2 YFSETQ. The CDR3 DNA reads TGCGCCAGCTCCCTGACGGGGAGGAACGGAAATCAGCCCCAGCATTTT. Protein product: CASSLTGRNGNQPQHF.

The rearrangement joins TRBV18 to TRBJ1-2; D gene unclear. The V end was cut by 0 bases, the J end by 3 bases, with 8 bases between. The CDR3 spans 14 residues. CDR1 and CDR2 from the germline V gene are KGHSH and LQKENI. In DNA, the CDR3 is TGTGCCAGCTCACCACCGTCGACATACTATGGCTACACCTTC. This gives the protein CASSPPSTYYGYTF.

The V call is TRBV7-2, the J call TRBJ1-5; a weak D match, TRBD1 (5 bases). V lost 6 bases and J lost 4, with 16 bases in between. Germline CDR1 and CDR2: SGHTA and FQGNSA. There are 15 residues in the CDR3. CDR3 region: CASSLGWDLNQPQHF. In DNA form, the CDR3 reads TGTGCCAGCAGTCTAGGATGGGACTTAAATCAGCCCCAGCATTTT.

The CDR3 DNA sequence: TGTGCCAGCAGCCCGTCCGACAGGGGGCGCTTGGGAAAATCGCTGTTTTTT. Protein: CASSPSDRGRLGKSLFF. The chain employs TRBV3-1 (or the pseudogene TRBV3-2) and TRBJ1-4; 10 bases map to TRBD1. The CDR3 is made up of 17 amino acids. The germline CDR1 and CDR2 sequences are LGHDT and YNNKEL (reference sequence). V lost 4 bases to trimming and J lost 14 bases; unmatched junction nucleotides: 19.

The chain joins TRBV24-1 to TRBJ1-4; D remains unclear. The V and J ends lost 4 bases and 7 bases respectively, with 12 bases between them. CDR1 is KGHDR, CDR2 SFDVKD, per germline. This CDR3 has 14 residues. The CDR3 coding sequence is TGTGCCACCAGTGACGACAACAGTGGTGAAAAACTGTTTTTT. Protein sequence: CATSDDNSGEKLFF.

The chain combines TRBV28 with TRBJ2-1, with D tentatively TRBD2 (6 bases). The CDR3 runs to 14 residues. Deletions cut 7 bases from V and 9 bases from J, with 19 bases between. Germline V gene data show CDR1 as MDHEN and CDR2 as SYDVKM. This CDR3 reads CASMKGGGTLEQFF. The CDR3 nucleotides read TGTGCCAGCATGAAGGGAGGCGGGACCCTTGAGCAGTTCTTC.

The rearrangement links TRBV18 to TRBJ1-3, with TRBD1 matching 7 bases. CDR1 and CDR2 from the germline V gene are KGHSH and LQKENI. V shed 3 bases and J 3 bases; nucleotides not matched to a gene: 8. CDR3 size: 16 residues. The CDR3 DNA sequence: TGTGCCAGCTCACCGGGACAGCCGAATAGTGGAAACACCATATATTTT. This codes for CASSPGQPNSGNTIYF.

The rearrangement uses TRBV27 and TRBJ2-5; 11 bases align to TRBD2. The germline gives CDR1 MNHEY, CDR2 SMNVEV (reference sequence). The CDR3 is 19 amino acids. V was pared by 0 bases and J by 6 bases, with 15 bases of the junction left unmatched. Here the CDR3 reads CASSLSPSRVTSGRQTQYF. In DNA, the CDR3 is TGTGCCAGCAGTTTATCCCCCTCGCGGGTCACTAGCGGGAGACAGACCCAGTACTTC.